This entry lists 17 T cell receptor beta chains sequenced from one sample in a study of T cell responses to AZD1222 COVID-19 vaccine. TCRdb's table, derived via immunoSEQ multiplex PCR, lists solely in-frame clones and lacks some. The repertoire holds some 150,000 clones, just over 90% seen once, with around 1% in the top ten. The sample consisted of peripheral blood, taken on day 0 of MenACWY control vaccination. The receptors were sampled from an adult in good health.

The chain recombines TRBV24-1 with TRBJ1-5; D perhaps matches TRBD1 (6 bases). The CDR3 sequence is 17 residues long. V was cut by 7 bases and J by 0 bases, with 18 bases left in between. Germline V lookup: CDR1 KGHDR, CDR2 SFDVKD. This CDR3 is CATRKVRTEHSNQPQHF. The DNA for the CDR3 is TGTGCCACCAGGAAGGTCCGGACAGAGCATAGCAATCAGCCCCAGCATTTT.

The V call is TRBV15, the J call TRBJ2-7; D is uncertain. V lost 3 bases and J lost 3, with 9 bases in between. Per the germline V gene, CDR1 is LNHNV and CDR2 is YYDKDF (reference sequence). There are 13 residues in the CDR3. The CDR3 loop is CATSRGLDYEQYF. The CDR3 DNA follows: TGTGCCACCAGCAGGGGTCTAGACTACGAGCAGTACTTC.

V and J are TRBV4-2 and TRBJ1-5, with TRBD1 identical over 12 bases. The CDR3 totals 22 residues. Germline assignment: CDR1 LGHNA and CDR2 YNFKEQ. V shed 1 base, J shed 1 base, and the junction held 17 bases outside the gene matches. CDR3 DNA: TGTGCCAGCAGCCAAGGCTCTCTGTCGGGGACAGGGGGCTTCTGGAGCAATCAGCCCCAGCATTTT. Residues: CASSQGSLSGTGGFWSNQPQHF.

V gene TRBV2 combines with J gene TRBJ1-2; a possible D gene is TRBD1 (5 bases). CDR1 and CDR2 from the germline V gene are SNHLY and FYNNEI. V was clipped by 6 bases and J by 10 bases, with 12 bases between them. This CDR3 contains 11 residues. This CDR3 reads CASSPGPIYTF. Here the CDR3 DNA reads TGTGCCAGCAGCCCGGGACCGATCTACACCTTC. Complete variable domain (other parts from reference TRBV2 and TRBJ1-2): EPEVTQTPSHQVTQMGQEVILRCVPISNHLYFYWYRQILGQKVEFLVSFYNNEISEKSEIFDDQFSVERPDGSNFTLKIRSTKLEDSAMYFCASSPGPIYTFGSGTRLTVV.

The V call is TRBV19, the J call TRBJ1-1; a weak D match, TRBD1 (5 bases). This CDR3 is built from 13 residues. V lost 10 bases to trimming and J lost 1 base, with 13 bases between them. Germline V gene data show CDR1 as LNHDA and CDR2 as SQIVND (reference sequence). This CDR3 is CAIREGQNTEAFF. In DNA, the CDR3 is TGTGCCATTAGGGAGGGGCAGAACACTGAAGCTTTCTTT.

This clone was counted a single time. CDR3 sequence reads: CASSLYPRDEQYF. The CDR3, as DNA: TGTGCCAGCAGTTTATACCCCAGGGACGAGCAGTACTTC. J is TRBJ2-7 and V is TRBV28, with D maybe TRBD1 (5 bases). Germline V lookup: CDR1 MDHEN, CDR2 SYDVKM. The CDR3 spans 13 residues. Trimming removed 1 base at V and 5 bases at J, with 9 bases between.

The genes are TRBV2 and TRBJ2-7; D is unresolved. Germline lookup yields CDR1 SNHLY and CDR2 FYNNEI. The CDR3 has 13 residues. V was clipped by 8 bases and J by 0 bases, with 11 bases between them. CDR3 protein: CASVSEISYEQYF. As DNA, the CDR3 is TGTGCCAGCGTTTCGGAGATCTCCTACGAGCAGTACTTC.

The genes are TRBV5-1 and TRBJ2-7; weak D call: TRBD2 (6 bases). The CDR3 is 15 amino acids. The V and J ends lost 7 bases and 7 bases respectively, with 24 bases between them. The germline CDR1 and CDR2 sequences are SGHRS and YFSETQ. The DNA for the CDR3 is TGCGCCAGCGGTTTGGAGGGACTCCCTTCGGGGGAGCAGTACTTC. Its translation is CASGLEGLPSGEQYF.

The chain has TRBV15 and TRBJ2-7, with D possibly TRBD2 on 6 matching bases. The germline V gene has CDR1 LNHNV and CDR2 YYDKDF (reference sequence). V lost 0 bases and J 2 bases, leaving 14 bases between the germline ends. There are 16 residues in the CDR3. This CDR3 reads CATSRDSSSDPYEQYF. The CDR3 DNA is TGTGCCACCAGCAGAGATTCTTCTAGCGATCCCTACGAGCAGTACTTC.

The J gene is TRBJ1-2, the V gene TRBV2, with 7 bases matching TRBD1. This CDR3 spans 15 amino acids. Germline lookup yields CDR1 SNHLY and CDR2 FYNNEI. Trimming cost V 1 base and J 5 bases; bases outside gene matches: 7. The CDR3 sequence: CASSEEGRGQYGYTF. CDR3 sequence (DNA): TGTGCCAGCAGTGAAGAGGGAAGGGGGCAGTATGGCTACACCTTC.

This chain uses TRBV30 with TRBJ2-7, with D possibly being TRBD2 (6 bases). The CDR3 runs to 13 residues. With 5 bases removed from V and 4 bases from J, the gap between germline ends came to 15 bases. The germline V gene has CDR1 GTSNPN and CDR2 SVGIG (reference sequence). CDR3 coding DNA: TGTGCCTGGGCCCAGGGACTCACATACGAGCAGTACTTC. This gives the protein CAWAQGLTYEQYF.

V is TRBV14 and J is TRBJ1-3; D uncertain. The germline CDR1 and CDR2 sequences are SGHDN and FVKESK. CDR3 size: 15 residues. Trimming removed 1 base from V and 0 bases from J, with 7 bases in between. The CDR3 nucleotides read TGTGCCAGCAGCCAAGGACGGAGCTCTGGAAACACCATATATTTT. It specifies CASSQGRSSGNTIYF.

The chain carries TRBV19 and TRBJ1-2, with D tentatively TRBD1 (6 bases). CDR1 is LNHDA and CDR2 is SQIVND in the germline V gene (reference sequence). The V end lost 6 bases, the J end lost 4 bases, and 12 bases lay between the germline ends. CDR3 length equals 13 residues. Written as DNA, the CDR3 is TGTGCCAGTAGCCTGGACAGAACCTATGGCTACACCTTC. Encoded protein: CASSLDRTYGYTF.

This clone was detected only a few times. V is TRBV6-5 and J is TRBJ1-6; D ambiguous. Germline CDR1 reads MNHEY; CDR2 reads SVGAGI. The CDR3 is made up of 14 amino acids. The ends were cut back, 4 bases at V and 9 bases at J, with 13 bases in the middle. The CDR3 sequence is CASSWRKLGSPLHF. DNA of the CDR3: TGTGCCAGCAGTTGGAGGAAATTGGGTTCACCCCTCCACTTT.

As regards this clone: The same CDR3 can be traced to other DNA sequences in this sample. The chain couples TRBV6-1 to TRBJ1-2; the D is unclear. Germline lookup yields CDR1 MNHNS and CDR2 SASEGT. V was clipped by 3 bases and J by 1 base, with 6 bases between them. The length of the CDR3 is 13 residues. The CDR3 is CASSEGSNYGYTF. CDR3 coding DNA: TGTGCCAGCAGTGAGGGCAGTAACTATGGCTACACCTTC.

The rearrangement joins TRBV21-1 to TRBJ1-2. TRBV21-1 is a documented pseudogene. CDR3 size: 13 residues. The CDR3 spells CASSKGGVGGYTF. The CDR3 nucleotides read TGTGCCAGCAGCAAAGGAGGGGTAGGCGGCTACACCTTC.

V and J are TRBV27 and TRBJ2-3, with a weak D call TRBD1 (6 bases). Germline CDR1 MNHEY, CDR2 SMNVEV (reference sequence). V was cut by 5 bases and J by 6 bases, with 12 bases left in between. The CDR3 is 13 residues long. The CDR3 DNA reads as TGTGCCAGCAGTCAAGGGGGACCGGATACGCAGTATTTT. Translation: CASSQGGPDTQYF.